A single sample is the source of the 20 T cell receptor beta chains below, sequenced in a study of blood T cell repertoires in COVID-19. Data came from immunoSEQ multiplex PCR; TCRdb stores just in-frame clones and leaves some out. The sample contains tens of thousands of clones, around 85% of which appear only once. The sample was peripheral blood. The receptors stem from a man between 65 and 80 years old with acute or convalescent COVID-19.

The CDR3, as DNA: TGTGCCAGCAGCTGGGGGACAGGGAACACTGAAGCTTTCTTT. It yields the protein CASSWGTGNTEAFF. The chain uses TRBV11-3 and TRBJ1-1, with TRBD1 matching over 8 bases. V dropped 4 bases and J dropped 1; count of bases not matched to a gene: 2. The germline gives CDR1 SGHNT, CDR2 YENEEA. The CDR3 is made up of 14 amino acids.

This clone was counted a single time. The chain joins TRBV4-1 to TRBJ2-3; possible D gene TRBD1, 5 bases. Germline-derived CDR1 and CDR2 are MGHRA and YSYEKL. The CDR3 runs to 16 residues. V was clipped by 4 bases and J by 4 bases, with 18 bases between them. CDR3 coding DNA: TGCGCCAGCAGCCGGCTCGGCAGGGCGCGGTCAGATACGCAGTATTTT. This translates into CASSRLGRARSDTQYF.

The V call is TRBV5-1, the J call TRBJ1-5; D gene uncertain. This CDR3 has 15 residues. From germline, CDR1 is SGHRS and CDR2 YFSETQ. Trimming pared 0 bases from V and 0 bases from J, leaving 7 bases between. The CDR3 DNA reads TGCGCCAGCAGCTTGGCGCCAGGTAGCAATCAGCCCCAGCATTTT. Amino acids: CASSLAPGSNQPQHF.

The chain links TRBV11-2 to TRBJ2-5; a possible D gene is TRBD1 (5 bases). Trimming took 8 bases from V and 1 from J, leaving 8 bases between them. Germline loops: CDR1 SGHAT, CDR2 FQNNGV. The CDR3 runs 12 residues. The CDR3 here is CASDDSQETQYF. In DNA, the CDR3 is TGTGCCAGCGATGACAGCCAAGAGACCCAGTACTTC.

The V gene is TRBV5-1, the J gene TRBJ2-6; maybe TRBD2 (6 bases). The CDR3 totals 15 residues. CDR1 and CDR2 (germline): SGHRS, YFSETQ. With 5 bases removed from V and 0 bases from J, the gap between germline ends came to 9 bases. The CDR3 reads CASSPEGSGANVLTF. The CDR3 DNA is TGCGCCAGCAGTCCGGAGGGCTCTGGGGCCAACGTCCTGACTTTC.

The chain carries TRBV5-4 and TRBJ2-3, with 10 bases that match TRBD2. This CDR3 spans 15 amino acids. Germline CDR1 reads SGHNT; CDR2 reads YYREEE (reference sequence). The junction had 9 bases not matched to a gene; V was cut back by 4 bases and J by 7 bases. CDR3 sequence (DNA): TGTGCCAGCAGCGTCAAGCGGGGGGGCCGGAATACGCAGTATTTT. Translation: CASSVKRGGRNTQYF.

The chain has TRBV12-3 or TRBV12-4 and TRBJ1-4, with TRBD1 as a possible D gene (5 bases). Trimming removed 8 bases at V and 12 bases at J, with 16 bases between. The CDR3 contains 12 residues. CDR3 DNA sequence: TGTGCCAGCCGCTCCAACCAGGGTGAACTGTTTTTT. Protein product: CASRSNQGELFF.

The chain carries TRBV11-2 and TRBJ1-1, with D hard to call. The CDR3 runs 13 residues. CDR1 and CDR2 from the germline V gene are SGHAT and FQNNGV. Trimming took off 3 bases at V and 0 bases at J, with 5 bases between the two ends. This chain's CDR3 is CASSFFMNTEAFF. The CDR3 DNA is TGTGCCAGCAGCTTTTTCATGAACACTGAAGCTTTCTTT.

The V and J genes are TRBV12-3 or TRBV12-4 and TRBJ2-2; perhaps TRBD2 as D (5 bases). Trimming removed 5 bases from V and 6 bases from J, with 10 bases in between. The CDR3 runs 13 residues. In DNA form, the CDR3 reads TGTGCCAGCAGTCCCACTAGGCCCGGGGAGCTGTTTTTT. Translation gives CASSPTRPGELFF.

J is TRBJ1-1 and V is TRBV3-1 (or the pseudogene TRBV3-2), with D perhaps matching TRBD1 (5 bases). The ends were cut back, 1 base at V and 3 bases at J, with 12 bases in the middle. CDR1 and CDR2 from the germline V gene are LGHDT and YNNKEL (reference sequence). The CDR3 consists of 15 residues. This CDR3 is CASSQGLGEDTEAFF. The DNA of the CDR3 is TGTGCCAGCAGCCAAGGTTTAGGGGAGGACACTGAAGCTTTCTTT.

The chain links TRBV7-9 to TRBJ2-1; D possibly corresponds to TRBD1 (5 bases). This CDR3 has 16 amino acids. CDR1 and CDR2 from the germline V gene are SEHNR and FQNEAQ (reference sequence). Trimming removed 2 bases at V and 2 bases at J, with 13 bases between. The CDR3 reads CASSLSGLGAYNEQFF. The CDR3 DNA sequence: TGTGCCAGCAGCTTATCCGGTTTAGGGGCCTACAATGAGCAGTTCTTC.

V usage is TRBV6-1 and J usage is TRBJ1-4, with D perhaps matching TRBD1 (6 bases). Per the germline V gene, CDR1 is MNHNS and CDR2 is SASEGT. The CDR3 consists of 14 residues. Trimming removed 3 bases from V and 3 bases from J, with 8 bases in between. The CDR3 coding sequence is TGTGCCAGCAGTGAGGGGGCAGCTAATGAAAAACTGTTTTTT. Amino acid sequence: CASSEGAANEKLFF.

The V and J genes are TRBV7-8 and TRBJ1-5, with D unclear. Per the germline V gene, CDR1 is SGHVS and CDR2 is FQNEAQ. Trimming removed 2 bases at V and 3 bases at J, with 2 bases between. CDR3 length: 12 residues. CDR3 bases: TGTGCCAGCAGCTTATACAATCAGCCCCAGCATTTT. Protein product: CASSLYNQPQHF.

In DNA form, the CDR3 reads TGCGCCAGCAGTGAGGGAGGAGGAGAGACCCAGTACTTC. Its translation: CASSEGGGETQYF. V and J are TRBV10-1 and TRBJ2-5; D is perhaps TRBD2 (5 bases). The CDR3 runs 13 residues. Looked up from germline, CDR1 is WNHNN and CDR2 is SYGVQD (reference sequence). Trimming pared 2 bases from V and 4 bases from J, leaving 8 bases between.

The chain is built from TRBV20-1 and TRBJ2-5; TRBD1 matches 10 bases. The CDR3 is made up of 15 amino acids. The trim removed 3 bases at V and 5 bases at J, leaving 9 bases unmatched. Germline CDR1 and CDR2: DFQATT and SNEGSKA (reference sequence). CDR3 protein: CSASRGTGVGETQYF. Written as DNA, the CDR3 is TGCAGTGCTAGTAGAGGGACAGGGGTAGGGGAGACCCAGTACTTC.

J is TRBJ1-5 and V is TRBV28; possibly TRBD1 for D (5 bases). CDR3 length: 16 amino acids. Germline V gene sequence: CDR1 MDHEN, CDR2 SYDVKM. Trimming took 5 bases from V and 7 from J, leaving 21 bases between them. The CDR3 DNA reads as TGTGCCAGCAGTCCGGCGGAGGGTGGGGGTTGGCAGCCCCAGCATTTT. Translated, it gives CASSPAEGGGWQPQHF.

The rearrangement joins TRBV4-2 to TRBJ2-3; 9 positions agree with TRBD2. V trimming: 4 bases; J trimming: 1 base; junction bases outside the gene matches: 6. In germline, CDR1 is LGHNA, CDR2 YNFKEQ. This CDR3 spans 16 amino acids. This chain's CDR3 is CASSLGGGAGTDTQYF. In nucleotides, the CDR3 is TGTGCCAGCAGCCTTGGCGGGGGGGCGGGCACAGATACGCAGTATTTT.

The V gene is TRBV9, the J gene TRBJ2-1; D might be TRBD2 (9 bases). This CDR3 is 19 amino acids long. The germline V and J ends were trimmed by 4 bases and 5 bases, with 28 bases remaining between them. CDR1 SGDLS and CDR2 YYNGEE come from the germline V gene. In nucleotides, the CDR3 is TGTGCCAGCAGCTTATCAGGGGGCTCGAGGCTAGCGGGGAACAATGAGCAGTTCTTC. It translates to CASSLSGGSRLAGNNEQFF. Full variable domain (rest looked up from reference TRBV9 and TRBJ2-1): DSGVTQTPKHLITATGQRVTLRCSPRSGDLSVYWYQQSLDQGLQFLIQYYNGEERAKGNILERFSAQQFPDLHSELNLSSLELGDSALYFCASSLSGGSRLAGNNEQFFGPGTRLTVL.

V usage is TRBV23-1 and J usage is TRBJ1-3; possibly TRBD1 for D (6 bases). TRBV23-1 is an open reading frame, and its role is uncertain. V was cut by 3 bases and J by 1 base, with 10 bases left in between. The CDR3 loop spans 15 amino acids. The CDR3 DNA reads as TGCGCCAGCAGTCAGAAAGGACAGTCTGGAAACACCATATATTTT. Residues: CASSQKGQSGNTIYF.

The chain couples TRBV10-3 to TRBJ2-2, with 7 positions matching TRBD2. CDR1 and CDR2 from the germline V gene are ENHRY and SYGVKD. This CDR3 has 16 residues. Losses at the gene ends were 0 bases for V and 5 bases for J; bases not matched to a gene: 6. CDR3 in DNA: TGTGCCATCAGTGAGTCCGGACTAGTTGGGACCGGGGAGCTGTTTTTT. Protein: CAISESGLVGTGELFF.